The sequence of this T cell receptor beta chain was determined in a study of response to subunit inactivated influenza vaccine. Broader study findings: Each seasonal flu vaccination may recruit only limited new T cells, authors suggested.

Each CDR3 protein gets one entry after TCRdb re-called the RT-PCR reads with MiXCR. The sample records about 780,000 distinct CDR3 sequences, approximately 17% being singletons. Concerning this clonotype itself: As yet, its antigen is unknown.

Germline values: CDR1 SGHNT, CDR2 YYREEE (reference sequence). The CDR3 length is 16 residues. The V segment lost 4 bases and the J segment 4 bases; nucleotides outside the gene matches: 10. The chain uses TRBV5-4 and TRBJ2-3; TRBD2 matches 9 bases. Material: PBMCs from blood, obtained roughly 5 days after vaccination. The sequence was collected from a man aged 50 or older who received an inactivated influenza vaccine. Here the CDR3 reads CASSRYSGGRADTQYF. Written as DNA, the CDR3 is TGTGCCAGCAGCCGTTATAGCGGGGGTAGGGCAGATACGCAGTATTTT.